This T cell receptor (beta chain) is from a study of cytomegalovirus exposure and HLA in healthy donors. About the research overall: One earlier analysis, a look at roughly 170 million T cells, found roughly 110 million unique TCR beta sequences. Broader study findings: Earlier analysis yielded a pattern in which most TCR beta V segments were productive about 90% or about 30% of the time. A later analysis found that most CMV-associated TCR beta chains appeared HLA-restricted.

Note on this clone: Its antigen is still unknown.

Primers for the PCR totalled 60 Vbeta and 13 Jbeta. The assay was immunoSEQ multiplex PCR, and TCRdb's table has in-frame clones only and misses some. This sample has approximately 160,000 clones; roughly 79% occur once, and the top ten carry over 0.95%. The CDR3 has 17 amino acids. In germline, CDR1 is SGHDT, CDR2 YYEEEE. V gave up 6 bases and J gave up 3 bases; unmatched junction bases: 15. Nominal health characterized the donors when sampled, though unrecorded immune exposures were likely. This TCR derives from a woman aged 40-49 years in good health and CMV-seronegative. The chain couples TRBV5-6 to TRBJ2-7, with 10 positions matching TRBD2. Sequenced: PBMCs. The CDR3 sequence: CASTRLAGALGGYEQYF. The CDR3, as DNA: TGTGCCAGCACCCGTCTAGCGGGAGCGCTCGGTGGCTACGAGCAGTACTTC.